A selection of T cell receptor beta chains follows, all from one sample in a study of shared clonotypes between healthy human individuals. This table comes from immunoSEQ multiplex PCR, and its TCRdb copy is limited to in-frame clones, with some not included. The sample records about 120,000 clones, 65% to 75% being singletons. Specimen: memory CD8+ T cells sorted from blood. The receptors originated from a woman aged 25 to 45 in good health. Each CDR3 is given with its conserved first and last residue.

v_call: TRBV25-1
cdr3_aa: CASSEAGGNTEAFF

v_call: TRBV29-1
cdr3_aa: CSVWVVGQGSYEQYF

v_call: TRBV25-1
cdr3_aa: CASSEKGQYNEQFF

v_call: TRBV7-2
cdr3_aa: CASSLVGDTQYF

v_call: TRBV6-5
cdr3_aa: CASSYSTAGGQPQHF

v_call: TRBV29-1
cdr3_aa: CSVAGGDRTYF

v_call: TRBV27
cdr3_aa: CASSLRSGQGTDTQYF

v_call: TRBV6-4
cdr3_aa: CASSDGGENNEQFF

v_call: TRBV28
cdr3_aa: CASSGTGDAAEAFF

v_call: TRBV5-5
cdr3_aa: CASSPTGVSYEQYF

v_call: TRBV4-1
cdr3_aa: CASSQVGLSGTSYEQYF

v_call: TRBV7-9
cdr3_aa: CASSSSGGYGYTF

v_call: TRBV29-1
cdr3_aa: CSVDRIYNEQFF

v_call: TRBV18
cdr3_aa: CASSPHRTRINYGYTF

v_call: TRBV4-1
cdr3_aa: CASSPHTISNQPQHF

v_call: TRBV25-1
cdr3_aa: CASSEGGTGNTDTQYF

v_call: TRBV27
cdr3_aa: CASSALTEDETYEQYF

v_call: TRBV7-9
cdr3_aa: CASSLTGDNGYTF

v_call: TRBV7-9
cdr3_aa: CASSHHGLGDNEQFF

v_call: TRBV4-1
cdr3_aa: CASSHLPQAITDTQYF

v_call: TRBV7-2
cdr3_aa: CASSSTAGGPPEQYF

v_call: TRBV19
cdr3_aa: CASINRGVVGEAFF

v_call: TRBV28
cdr3_aa: CASSLAPLSGSFPYEQYF

v_call: TRBV5-4
cdr3_aa: CASSLAIASVYEQYF

v_call: TRBV19
cdr3_aa: CASSRIPALDRGRNYEQYF

v_call: TRBV28
cdr3_aa: CASSATGGRDTQYF

v_call: TRBV30
cdr3_aa: CAWTGQVGEQYF

v_call: TRBV6-6
cdr3_aa: CASSPWTLASTDTQYF

v_call: TRBV7-8
cdr3_aa: CASSLPGQVLSYEQYF